Listed below are T cell receptor beta chains from one sample, sequenced in a study of shared clonotypes between healthy human individuals. Clones were sequenced by immunoSEQ multiplex PCR, and TCRdb holds only the in-frame ones, with some missing. The data hold nearly 2 million clones, with about 95% observed a single time. The sample taken for sequencing was naive CD8+ T cells sorted from blood. Source of these receptors: a man between 18 and 29 years old in good health. The CDR3 runs from the conserved cysteine through the conserved F or W. D genes are given only for firm matches. Not all rows give a size; the values are once, few, many and, for expanded clones, a class.

clone size	CDR3 length	V gene	D gene	J gene	CDR3 protein	CDR3 DNA
NA	14	TRBV29-1	TRBD2	TRBJ2-7	CSVEKTSGSYEQYF	TGCAGCGTTGAAAAGACTAGCGGGAGTTACGAGCAGTACTTC
once	14	TRBV10-2	NA	TRBJ2-7	CASSDFGENYEQYF	TGCGCCAGCAGTGACTTCGGAGAGAACTACGAGCAGTACTTC
once	16	TRBV27	NA	TRBJ1-6	CASSLSRGAANSPLHF	TGTGCCAGCAGTTTATCTCGGGGGGCCGCGAATTCACCCCTCCACTTT
NA	15	TRBV19	NA	TRBJ1-1	CASSYGGAANTEAFF	TGTGCCAGTAGTTACGGGGGGGCAGCGAACACTGAAGCTTTCTTT
NA	18	TRBV7-9	NA	TRBJ2-7	CASSSELMGGRESYEQYF	TGTGCCAGCAGCTCCGAGCTTATGGGGGGTAGAGAGTCCTACGAGCAGTACTTC
NA	15	TRBV10-3	TRBD2	TRBJ2-3	CAISGSGGYTDTQYF	TGTGCCATCAGTGGTTCGGGGGGTTACACAGATACGCAGTATTTT
NA	16	TRBV4-1	NA	TRBJ1-2	CASSQEVDSKYYGYTF	TGCGCCAGCAGCCAAGAAGTGGACAGTAAATACTATGGCTACACCTTC
NA	18	TRBV2	TRBD2	TRBJ2-3	CASSGLAGGPGGTDTQYF	TGTGCCAGCAGTGGACTAGCGGGGGGGCCTGGAGGGACAGATACGCAGTATTTT
NA	13	TRBV9	TRBD1	TRBJ1-2	CASNTGGNYGYTF	TGTGCCAGCAACACAGGGGGCAACTATGGCTACACCTTC
NA	15	TRBV19	TRBD2	TRBJ2-7	CASSTAGTSSYEQYF	TGTGCCAGTAGTACAGCCGGGACTAGCAGCTACGAGCAGTACTTC
NA	19	TRBV7-9	TRBD2	TRBJ2-2	CASILTSGSPLPNTGELFF	TGTGCCAGCATCCTCACTAGCGGGAGCCCATTACCGAACACCGGGGAGCTGTTTTTT
NA	12	TRBV11-3	NA	TRBJ2-1	CASSPGFNEQFF	TGTGCCAGCAGCCCAGGGTTCAATGAGCAGTTCTTC
NA	14	TRBV5-1	NA	TRBJ1-3	CASSLGGVGNTIYF	TGCGCCAGCAGCTTGGGGGGCGTTGGAAACACCATATATTTT
NA	14	TRBV6-5	TRBD1	TRBJ1-6	CASSLGQFNSPLHF	TGTGCCAGCAGCTTGGGACAGTTCAATTCACCCCTCCACTTT
NA	16	TRBV9	NA	TRBJ2-5	CASSEEGTDSQETQYF	TGTGCCAGCAGCGAGGAGGGGACAGACAGCCAAGAGACCCAGTACTTC
NA	15	TRBV2	TRBD2	TRBJ2-2	CASSGLAGNTGELFF	TGTGCCAGCAGTGGGCTAGCGGGGAACACCGGGGAGCTGTTTTTT
NA	14	TRBV11-2	NA	TRBJ2-7	CASSLVLNHFEQYF	TGTGCCAGCAGCTTAGTATTAAACCATTTCGAGCAGTACTTC
NA	13	TRBV5-6	NA	TRBJ2-7	CASSSRSSYEQYF	TGTGCCAGCAGCTCCCGCAGCTCCTACGAGCAGTACTTC
NA	14	TRBV5-6	NA	TRBJ2-5	CASSLTGWEGTQYF	TGTGCCAGCAGCTTGACAGGGTGGGAGGGGACCCAGTACTTC
NA	12	TRBV28	NA	TRBJ2-7	CASSPVAYEQYF	TGTGCCAGCAGCCCGGTGGCCTACGAGCAGTACTTC
NA	14	TRBV5-6	NA	TRBJ1-1	CASSSATENTEAFF	TGTGCCAGCAGCTCTGCAACCGAGAACACTGAAGCTTTCTTT
NA	13	TRBV5-4	NA	TRBJ1-1	CASSQDRNTEAFF	TGTGCCAGCAGCCAGGACAGGAACACTGAAGCTTTCTTT
NA	13	TRBV10-2	TRBD1	TRBJ2-7	CASNLGQAYEQYF	TGCGCCAGCAATCTAGGACAGGCCTACGAGCAGTACTTC
NA	17	TRBV2	TRBD1	TRBJ1-4	CASSGGQGGATNEKLFF	TGTGCCAGCAGTGGGGGACAGGGGGGTGCAACTAATGAAAAACTGTTTTTT
NA	15	TRBV28	TRBD1	TRBJ2-7	CASTIRGTGSYEQYF	TGTGCCAGCACGATTAGAGGGACAGGGTCCTACGAGCAGTACTTC
NA	14	TRBV19	NA	TRBJ2-1	CASGPARGYNEQFF	TGTGCCAGTGGTCCGGCGCGGGGCTACAATGAGCAGTTCTTC